These 27 T cell receptor beta chains originate from one sample sequenced in a study of response to subunit inactivated influenza vaccine. MiXCR, run by TCRdb on the RT-PCR reads, gives a single entry per CDR3 protein. The sample carries about 700,000 distinct CDR3 sequences, over 11% recorded once. The specimen comprised PBMCs from blood, sampled around 15 days before vaccination. These receptors originate from a man in his forties or fifties who received an inactivated influenza vaccine.

This clonotype came up a few times. CDR3 region: CATSSPSGGWDQETQYF. CDR3 DNA sequence: TGTGCCACCAGCAGTCCCTCGGGGGGCTGGGACCAAGAGACCCAGTACTTC. V and J are TRBV15 and TRBJ2-5, with D tentatively TRBD2 (7 bases). CDR3 length equals 17 residues. Trimming took 3 bases from V and 0 from J, leaving 17 bases between them. CDR1 and CDR2 from the germline V gene are LNHNV and YYDKDF (reference sequence).

The chain is built from TRBV7-2 and TRBJ2-2, with 11 bases that match TRBD1. In germline, CDR1 is SGHTA, CDR2 FQGNSA. CDR3 size: 14 residues. The junction had 3 bases not matched to a gene; V was cut back by 7 bases and J by 5 bases. CDR3 bases: TGTGCCAGCAAAGGACAGGGGGCGACCGGGGAGCTGTTTTTT. Protein product: CASKGQGATGELFF.

This clonotype appeared a few times. The chain uses TRBV30 and TRBJ2-5; a possible D gene is TRBD2 (6 bases). V lost 5 bases, J lost 5 bases, and 15 bases lay in between. The CDR3 extends over 13 amino acids. Per the germline V gene, CDR1 is GTSNPN and CDR2 is SVGIG (reference sequence). The CDR3 coding sequence is TGTGCCTGGGAGGACCCGGGAGTGGAGACCCAGTACTTC. Translation gives CAWEDPGVETQYF.

This clonotype was seen many times. V and J are TRBV29-1 and TRBJ2-3; no definite D call. The CDR3 is 12 residues long. Between the trimmed V and J ends, which lost 7 bases and 4 bases, there was a span of 12 bases. Germline V gene lookup returns CDR1 SQVTM and CDR2 ANQGSEA. The CDR3 nucleotides read TGCAGCGGTCTAGTTGATTCAGATACGCAGTATTTT. This codes for CSGLVDSDTQYF.

This clonotype was seen only a few times. This chain connects TRBV20-1 to TRBJ2-7, with 7 bases fitting TRBD2. Per germline, CDR1 DFQATT and CDR2 SNEGSKA (reference sequence). The ends lost 0 bases at V and 3 bases at J; junction bases unmatched: 8. The CDR3 has 15 amino acids. CDR3 DNA sequence: TGCAGTGCTAGAGACCCCGCCGGGACTATCTACGAGCAGTACTTC. Residues: CSARDPAGTIYEQYF.

This clonotype was picked up a small number of times. The rearrangement uses TRBV4-3 and TRBJ2-3, with 9 bases lining up with TRBD2. CDR1 is LGHNA, CDR2 YSLEER, per germline. This CDR3 spans 17 amino acids. J was trimmed by 2 bases and V by 4 bases; bases with no gene match: 10. CDR3 coding DNA: TGCGCCAGCAGCCGTAGGGCTAGCGGGAAGAACACAGATACGCAGTATTTT. Residues: CASSRRASGKNTDTQYF.

This clonotype came up many times. The V gene is TRBV2, the J gene TRBJ1-6; D is perhaps TRBD1 (5 bases). The V end was cut by 7 bases, the J end by 9 bases, with 13 bases between. The CDR3 loop spans 13 amino acids. Germline loops: CDR1 SNHLY, CDR2 FYNNEI. The CDR3 nucleotides are TGTGCCAGCATTTTGACAGTGGCTTCACCCCTCCACTTT. Residues: CASILTVASPLHF.

This chain links TRBV5-6 with TRBJ2-5; 10 bases match TRBD1. With 0 bases clipped from V and 1 base from J, the junction kept 6 bases outside the gene matches. The CDR3 runs 17 residues. The germline gives CDR1 SGHDT, CDR2 YYEEEE. The CDR3 nucleotides are TGTGCCAGCAGCTTGGAGTCGGGACAGGGGATCCAAGAGACCCAGTACTTC. Its translation: CASSLESGQGIQETQYF.

The chain joins TRBV27 to TRBJ2-1; the match to TRBD1 covers 9 bases. This CDR3 region has 15 residues. Germline V lookup: CDR1 MNHEY, CDR2 SMNVEV (reference sequence). J gave up 9 bases and V 11 bases, and 17 bases lay outside the gene matches. CDR3 residues: CAAGVQGQGYSEQFF. The CDR3 nucleotides read TGTGCCGCGGGGGTCCAGGGACAGGGTTATAGTGAGCAGTTCTTC.

This clonotype showed up just a few times. The chain carries TRBV19 and TRBJ2-5; D uncertain. Trimming took off 4 bases at V and 3 bases at J, with 9 bases between the two ends. Germline-derived CDR1 and CDR2 are LNHDA and SQIVND (reference sequence). This CDR3 region has 13 residues. The CDR3 here is CASSSGRKETQYF. CDR3 DNA sequence: TGTGCCAGTAGTAGTGGCAGAAAAGAGACCCAGTACTTC.

This clonotype was recorded a few times. The V gene is TRBV6-2 or TRBV6-3, the J gene TRBJ2-5, with D perhaps TRBD1 or TRBD2 (5 bases each). The CDR3 sequence is 16 residues long. The germline gives CDR1 MNHEY, CDR2 SVGEGT. V lost 5 bases and J lost 1, with 17 bases in between. The CDR3 nucleotides are TGTGCCAGCAGTCGTCGGGGCAGGGTGGTCCAAGAGACCCAGTACTTC. It is translated as CASSRRGRVVQETQYF.

This clonotype was seen more than once but under ten times. The V call is TRBV19, the J call TRBJ2-1, with TRBD2 identical over 11 bases. Germline CDR1 LNHDA, CDR2 SQIVND (reference sequence). With 5 bases clipped from V and 2 bases from J, the junction kept 11 bases outside the gene matches. The CDR3 length is 18 residues. CDR3 residues: CASSDNSGRARTYNEQFF. The CDR3 region has the DNA TGTGCCAGTAGTGATAATAGCGGGAGGGCCAGGACCTACAATGAGCAGTTCTTC.

This clonotype occurred many times. The V and J genes are TRBV7-7 and TRBJ2-3; 14 bases are a match to TRBD2. J was trimmed by 6 bases and V by 6 bases; bases with no gene match: 8. In germline, CDR1 is SSHAT, CDR2 FNYEAQ (reference sequence). The CDR3 totals 16 residues. CDR3 in amino acids: CASSQGTSGRMDTQYF. CDR3 DNA: TGTGCCAGCAGTCAAGGGACTAGCGGGAGAATGGATACGCAGTATTTT.

This chain uses TRBV20-1 with TRBJ2-3, with 8 bases matching TRBD2. The CDR3 extends over 13 amino acids. Germline V CDR1 and CDR2: DFQATT, SNEGSKA (reference sequence). Trimming took 4 bases from V and 6 from J; bases not matched to a gene: 6. In nucleotides, the CDR3 is TGCAGTGCTACCCAACCGGGGGGGGATACGCAGTATTTT. Protein sequence: CSATQPGGDTQYF.

In DNA form, the CDR3 reads TGCAGTGCTGGGCGGACAGCTCGGGGTGGTGGCTACACCTTC. It codes for CSAGRTARGGGYTF. The rearrangement uses TRBV20-1 and TRBJ1-2; tentative D call: TRBD1 (6 bases). In germline, CDR1 is DFQATT, CDR2 SNEGSKA (reference sequence). This CDR3 is built from 14 residues. Trimming pared 5 bases from V and 7 bases from J, leaving 20 bases between.

J is TRBJ1-1 and V is TRBV2; D is possibly TRBD1 (6 bases). The V end was cut by 7 bases, the J end by 0 bases, with 15 bases between. CDR1 and CDR2 (germline): SNHLY, FYNNEI. The CDR3 loop spans 15 amino acids. The CDR3 region has the DNA TGTGCCAGCAAGAGAACCCGGACAGTGAACACTGAAGCTTTCTTT. This sequence encodes CASKRTRTVNTEAFF.

This clonotype has a handful of counts. This chain connects TRBV28 to TRBJ1-6; 10 bases match TRBD1. CDR3 length: 15 amino acids. The junction had 8 bases not matched to a gene; V was cut back by 6 bases and J by 9 bases. Germline V gene data show CDR1 as MDHEN and CDR2 as SYDVKM. The CDR3 loop reads CASSGAGTGASPLHF. The CDR3 coding sequence is TGTGCCAGCAGCGGTGCGGGGACAGGGGCTTCACCCCTCCACTTT.

V gene TRBV12-3 or TRBV12-4 combines with J gene TRBJ2-1; perhaps TRBD2 as D (5 bases). V dropped 6 bases and J dropped 4 bases, with 16 bases sitting between them. The CDR3 spans 15 residues. For the CDR3, the DNA is TGTGCCAGCAGCCCCGGTGGAGGCAGATACAATGAGCAGTTCTTC. This translates into CASSPGGGRYNEQFF.

This clonotype was recorded a few times. J is TRBJ1-3 and V is TRBV25-1; 9 positions match TRBD1. V was pared by 4 bases and J by 0 bases, with 7 bases of the junction left unmatched. The CDR3 contains 17 residues. Looked up from germline, CDR1 is MGHDK and CDR2 is SYGVNS. For the CDR3, the DNA is TGTGCCAGCAGTGGTCCCGGGACAGGGAACTCTGGAAACACCATATATTTT. The encoded protein is CASSGPGTGNSGNTIYF. Complete variable domain (other parts from reference TRBV25-1 and TRBJ1-3): EADIYQTPRYLVIGTGKKITLECSQTMGHDKMYWYQQDPGMELHLIHYSYGVNSTEKGDLSSESTVSRIRTEHFPLTLESARPSHTSQYLCASSGPGTGNSGNTIYFGEGSWLTVV.

The genes are TRBV15 and TRBJ2-6, with unresolved D. Deletions cut 3 bases from V and 2 bases from J, with 5 bases between. The CDR3 loop spans 14 amino acids. Looked up from germline, CDR1 is LNHNV and CDR2 is YYDKDF (reference sequence). The chain's CDR3 is CATSSTAGANVLTF. DNA of the CDR3: TGTGCCACCAGCAGCACAGCTGGGGCCAACGTCCTGACTTTC.

This chain connects TRBV20-1 to TRBJ2-3, with TRBD1 matching over 8 bases. The germline V gene has CDR1 DFQATT and CDR2 SNEGSKA (reference sequence). The CDR3 is made up of 14 amino acids. V dropped 5 bases and J dropped 6; count of bases not matched to a gene: 10. CDR3 loop: CSAGGGQEFDTQYF. Here the CDR3 DNA reads TGCAGTGCTGGAGGGGGACAGGAGTTCGATACGCAGTATTTT.

This clonotype appeared a few times. The gene calls are TRBV4-3 and TRBJ2-1, with 12 bases lining up with TRBD2. The length of the CDR3 is 16 residues. The germline CDR1 and CDR2 sequences are LGHNA and YSLEER. Trimming removed 1 base from V and 7 bases from J; junction bases left unmatched: 5. The CDR3 sequence is CASSQVEGLAGNEQFF. CDR3 bases: TGCGCCAGCAGCCAAGTAGAGGGACTAGCGGGTAATGAGCAGTTCTTC.

The CDR3 loop is CASSFARSQETQYF. The CDR3 bases are TGCGCCAGCAGCTTCGCTAGGTCCCAAGAGACCCAGTACTTC. The genes are TRBV5-1 and TRBJ2-5, with D hard to call. Germline CDR1 reads SGHRS; CDR2 reads YFSETQ. The CDR3 has 14 residues. The V end lost 2 bases, the J end lost 1 base, and 9 bases lay between the germline ends.

V gene TRBV28 combines with J gene TRBJ2-5; tentative D call: TRBD2 (6 bases). CDR1 is MDHEN and CDR2 is SYDVKM in the germline V gene. The V and J ends lost 8 bases and 3 bases respectively, with 22 bases between them. The CDR3 is 16 amino acids. CDR3 in DNA: TGTGCCAGCGCGAAACAAGGAGGGCAGCTGAAAGAGACCCAGTACTTC. It encodes CASAKQGGQLKETQYF.

This clonotype was counted only a few times. The rearrangement joins TRBV20-1 to TRBJ1-4; D is perhaps TRBD1 (6 bases). V was clipped by 0 bases and J by 8 bases, with 13 bases between them. The CDR3 totals 14 residues. In germline, CDR1 is DFQATT, CDR2 SNEGSKA (reference sequence). CDR3 region: CSARDRLRGEKLFF. Written as DNA, the CDR3 is TGCAGTGCTAGAGATAGACTCAGGGGCGAAAAACTGTTTTTT.

This clonotype was recorded a few times. The chain combines TRBV27 with TRBJ1-1; tentative D call: TRBD1 (6 bases). V was clipped by 6 bases and J by 3 bases, with 8 bases between them. The CDR3 contains 12 residues. Germline V CDR1 and CDR2: MNHEY, SMNVEV (reference sequence). Here the CDR3 reads CASRGGHTEAFF. In DNA form, the CDR3 reads TGTGCCAGCAGGGGGGGGCACACTGAAGCTTTCTTT.

The gene calls are TRBV6-1 and TRBJ2-3; 7 bases are shared with TRBD1. CDR3 length: 13 residues. The V and J ends lost 10 bases and 3 bases, in that order; junction bases with no gene match: 7. Germline V lookup: CDR1 MNHNS, CDR2 SASEGT. The CDR3 loop reads CATRQGITDTQYF. The CDR3 DNA is TGTGCCACACGACAGGGAATAACAGATACGCAGTATTTT.